Described below is a single T cell receptor beta chain sequence and its context. This clonotype has a count of ten or more. Which antigen it targets is not known. Per-base qualities were not stored, and no clone one base away is much larger. The data are from a study of T cell repertoires in cytomegalovirus infection (dated by TCRdb to 2018 to 2020). Study-wide context: Donor HLA type was relevant to the analysis, because carriage of CMV infection together with the matching HLA type was indicated by public TCR beta signatures. Study-level results and caveats: Cumulative frequency of public TCR beta family members discriminated carriers of CMV infection plus the relevant HLA type in this cohort and an independent approximately 340-donor cohort. The ex vivo response was dominated by HLA-C-restricted CMV-specific TCR beta clonotypes, and the single most frequent clonotype in two of eight donors was supplied by these HLA-C-restricted clonotypes.

Data came from an Illumina HiSeq 1500. TCRdb reanalyzed the raw reads on its own, using fastp at Q25 for trimming and MiXCR for clone calling, and kept in-frame beta chains. When rows share a CDR3 protein, they turn into one entry using the most common DNA and genes. This sample has about 260,000 distinct CDR3 sequences in its table, and roughly 15% of those were observed once. Around 8.8% of the sample lies in the top ten. Sequencing was carried out using PBMCs. The sequence was obtained from a human donor in good health (CMV status not recorded). Some clones in this sample may be carry-over from other donors' samples.

The sequence in DNA is TGTGCCAGCAGCTCCCCAACAAGGAGGGCGGACACTGAAGCTTTCTTT. Translated, it reads CASSSPTRRADTEAFF. The chain is assembled from TRBV7-6 and TRBJ1-1, with an unclear D gene assignment. Counted from cysteine to phenylalanine, this CDR3 has 16 amino acids. Here the CDR3 DNA is all that survives: 48 bases in frame from base 1. The junction carries 18 bases between V and J, which are trimmed by 4 bases and 3 bases respectively. According to the germline V gene, CDR1 reads SGHVS and CDR2 reads FNYEAQ.